The next 18 T cell receptor beta chains were all read from a single sample in a study of a mutant IDH1 vaccine in newly diagnosed glioma. Repertoires were generated with immunoSEQ multiplex PCR, while TCRdb's copy carries only in-frame clones and drops some. The sample shows some 70,000 clones, more than 65% of them seen only once. The time point denotes: baseline, week 1 (first vaccination visit). Treatment given: pre-vaccination baseline after standard-of-care therapy. The sequencing used PBMCs, collected from a glioma patient treated with radiotherapy, temozolomide or both. These TCRs come from a man over 45 with glioma.

This chain connects TRBV18 to TRBJ2-1; D is unresolved. The V end was cut by 0 bases, the J end by 7 bases, with 7 bases between. The CDR3 totals 13 residues. The V gene's germline CDR1 is KGHSH and CDR2 LQKENI. CDR3 DNA: TGTGCCAGCTCACCACCGAACGGGAATGAGCAGTTCTTC. Protein sequence: CASSPPNGNEQFF. Full variable domain (rest looked up from reference TRBV18 and TRBJ2-1): NAGVMQNPRHLVRRRGQEARLRCSPMKGHSHVYWYRQLPEEGLKFMVYLQKENIIDESGMPKERFSAEFPKEGPSILRIQQVVRGDSAAYFCASSPPNGNEQFFGPGTRLTVL.

V gene TRBV5-1 combines with J gene TRBJ1-2; 9 bases match TRBD1. V lost 3 bases, J lost 3 bases, and 0 bases stayed unmatched. The CDR3 spans 13 residues. The germline V gene has CDR1 SGHRS and CDR2 YFSETQ. The CDR3 sequence is CASSWDRDYGYTF. The CDR3 bases are TGCGCCAGCAGCTGGGACAGGGACTATGGCTACACCTTC.

This chain connects TRBV5-1 to TRBJ2-5; no reliable D call. The CDR3 runs 13 residues. V lost 4 bases and J 7 bases, leaving 14 bases between the germline ends. Germline V gives CDR1 SGHRS, CDR2 YFSETQ. The DNA for the CDR3 is TGCGCCAGCAGCGGTGATGGGGTCGGGACCCAGTACTTC. Translation gives CASSGDGVGTQYF. Combining the CDR3 with reference TRBV5-1 and TRBJ2-5 gives the whole variable domain KAGVTQTPRYLIKTRGQQVTLSCSPISGHRSVSWYQQTPGQGLQFLFEYFSETQRNKGNFPGRFSGRQFSNSRSEMNVSTLELGDSALYLCASSGDGVGTQYFGPGTRLLVL.

The chain joins TRBV19 to TRBJ1-2; D call uncertain. Germline loops: CDR1 LNHDA, CDR2 SQIVND (reference sequence). The CDR3 is 13 residues long. V was clipped by 7 bases and J by 5 bases, with 14 bases between them. The CDR3 nucleotides read TGTGCCAGTACCTTGAATCCTCAATATGGCTACACCTTC. Amino acids: CASTLNPQYGYTF. The full variable domain, with the rest looked up from reference TRBV19 and TRBJ1-2, is DGGITQSPKYLFRKEGQNVTLSCEQNLNHDAMYWYRQDPGQGLRLIYYSQIVNDFQKGDIAEGYSVSREKKESFPLTVTSAQKNPTAFYLCASTLNPQYGYTFGSGTRLTVV.

The chain employs TRBV18 and TRBJ1-6; 7 nucleotides line up with TRBD1. V trimming: 4 bases; J trimming: 5 bases; junction bases outside the gene matches: 14. The CDR3 is 18 residues long. Germline lookup yields CDR1 KGHSH and CDR2 LQKENI. The CDR3 DNA reads as TGTGCCAGCTCACTCACTCCAGGGGGAATCTTGGATAATTCACCCCTCCACTTT. Protein: CASSLTPGGILDNSPLHF.

This clone was found once. The V and J genes are TRBV2 and TRBJ2-1; TRBD1 matches 8 bases. The germline V gene has CDR1 SNHLY and CDR2 FYNNEI. J was trimmed by 8 bases and V by 3 bases; bases with no gene match: 12. The CDR3 is 16 amino acids. CDR3 residues: CASSDRNSGQGYEQFF. CDR3 nucleotide sequence: TGTGCCAGCAGTGATCGAAATTCAGGACAGGGCTATGAGCAGTTCTTC.

This rearrangement joins TRBV7-2 to TRBJ2-3; D possibly corresponds to TRBD2 (6 bases). Germline V gene sequence: CDR1 SGHTA, CDR2 FQGNSA. The V gene lost 2 bases and the J gene lost 8 bases, with 14 bases spanning the gap. The CDR3 totals 14 residues. CDR3 in amino acids: CASSLMPSEATQYF. The DNA for the CDR3 is TGTGCCAGCAGCTTAATGCCTAGCGAGGCTACGCAGTATTTT.

The V call is TRBV10-3, the J call TRBJ2-7; 7 bases agree with TRBD1. CDR1 is ENHRY, CDR2 SYGVKD, per germline. V shed 6 bases and J 6 bases; nucleotides not matched to a gene: 5. The CDR3 runs to 12 residues. The DNA of the CDR3 is TGTGCCATCAGAGGGGGCCTAGGCGAGCAGTACTTC. Protein: CAIRGGLGEQYF.

V gene TRBV19 combines with J gene TRBJ1-1; TRBD1 is a possible D gene (5 bases). This CDR3 spans 12 amino acids. The V gene lost 1 base and the J gene lost 12 bases, with 12 bases spanning the gap. In germline, CDR1 is LNHDA, CDR2 SQIVND (reference sequence). The CDR3 coding sequence is TGTGCCAGTAGTATAGGCGGCGGGGGTACTTTCTTT. It translates to CASSIGGGGTFF.

The chain joins TRBV5-6 to TRBJ2-1; TRBD2 matches 9 bases. The germline CDR1 and CDR2 sequences are SGHDT and YYEEEE. This CDR3 region has 16 residues. Losses at the gene ends were 4 bases for V and 8 bases for J; bases not matched to a gene: 13. Here the CDR3 reads CASSALGAGGTHEQFF. CDR3 sequence (DNA): TGTGCCAGCAGCGCACTAGGGGCGGGGGGGACTCATGAGCAGTTCTTC.

In DNA form, the CDR3 reads TGTGCCAGCAGCCTCGGGGTAGCGGGGGGGTACAATGAGCAGTTCTTC. The encoded protein is CASSLGVAGGYNEQFF. The V call is TRBV9, the J call TRBJ2-1, with TRBD2 matching over 11 bases. Germline-derived CDR1 and CDR2 are SGDLS and YYNGEE. The CDR3 is 16 residues long. The J segment lost 4 bases and the V segment lost 4 bases, leaving 7 bases of the junction unmatched.

The CDR3 bases are TGTGCCAGCAGCTTGGCCATGACCCCTGGAGAGGAGCAGTACTTC. This encodes CASSLAMTPGEEQYF. The J gene is TRBJ2-7, the V gene TRBV5-4; no clear D gene. This CDR3 has 15 amino acids. Per the germline V gene, CDR1 is SGHNT and CDR2 is YYREEE (reference sequence). V was pared by 0 bases and J by 7 bases, with 17 bases between. The full variable domain, with the rest looked up from reference TRBV5-4 and TRBJ2-7, is ETGVTQSPTHLIKTRGQQVTLRCSSQSGHNTVSWYQQALGQGPQFIFQYYREEENGRGNFPPRFSGLQFPNYSSELNVNALELDDSALYLCASSLAMTPGEEQYFGPGTRLTVT.

This chain uses TRBV6-5 with TRBJ2-2; D is uncertain. CDR3 length: 14 amino acids. Trimming removed 5 bases at V and 3 bases at J, with 10 bases between. Germline values: CDR1 MNHEY, CDR2 SVGAGI. The CDR3 DNA reads TGTGCCAGCAGTCCCAACAGATACACCGGGGAGCTGTTTTTT. Amino acid sequence: CASSPNRYTGELFF.

This chain links TRBV30 with TRBJ1-4; TRBD1 agrees at 8 bases. The V gene's germline CDR1 is GTSNPN and CDR2 SVGIG (reference sequence). This CDR3 comprises 14 residues. The V and J ends lost 4 bases and 8 bases, in that order; junction bases with no gene match: 9. The CDR3 reads CAWTPGQVPEKLFF. As DNA, the CDR3 is TGTGCCTGGACTCCGGGACAGGTCCCAGAAAAACTGTTTTTT.

J is TRBJ1-5 and V is TRBV5-1; D is possibly TRBD1 (5 bases). V was pared by 0 bases and J by 2 bases, with 9 bases between. CDR3 length: 15 amino acids. Germline CDR1 and CDR2: SGHRS and YFSETQ. CDR3 sequence: CASSLGGIGNQPQHF. CDR3 DNA sequence: TGCGCCAGCAGCTTGGGGGGCATAGGCAATCAGCCCCAGCATTTT.

This clone was recorded many times. V usage is TRBV7-2 and J usage is TRBJ1-3, with D possibly matching TRBD1 (6 bases). Trimming took off 5 bases at V and 1 base at J, with 18 bases between the two ends. CDR3 length: 17 residues. Germline values: CDR1 SGHTA, CDR2 FQGNSA. The CDR3 protein is CASSPWDISRSGNTIYF. CDR3 coding DNA: TGTGCCAGCAGCCCATGGGACATCTCGAGGTCTGGAAACACCATATATTTT.

As DNA, the CDR3 is TGTGCCAGCTCACCTCCCTCGACTAGCGGGGGGAGGGGTGAGCAGTTCTTC. Protein product: CASSPPSTSGGRGEQFF. V is TRBV18 and J is TRBJ2-1; TRBD2 matches at 13 bases. CDR3 size: 17 residues. The junction had 11 bases not matched to a gene; V was cut back by 3 bases and J by 9 bases. Germline CDR1 KGHSH, CDR2 LQKENI.

This clone was observed a handful of times. The chain couples TRBV13 to TRBJ1-1, with D maybe TRBD1 (6 bases). Trimming shortened V by 4 bases and J by 3 bases, and 15 bases separated the two germline ends. Germline V gene data show CDR1 as PRHDT and CDR2 as FYEKMQ (reference sequence). The CDR3 is 15 amino acids. CDR3 DNA sequence: TGTGCCAGCAGCTCATCATCTGAGGGGGACACTGAAGCTTTCTTT. Translating gives CASSSSSEGDTEAFF.